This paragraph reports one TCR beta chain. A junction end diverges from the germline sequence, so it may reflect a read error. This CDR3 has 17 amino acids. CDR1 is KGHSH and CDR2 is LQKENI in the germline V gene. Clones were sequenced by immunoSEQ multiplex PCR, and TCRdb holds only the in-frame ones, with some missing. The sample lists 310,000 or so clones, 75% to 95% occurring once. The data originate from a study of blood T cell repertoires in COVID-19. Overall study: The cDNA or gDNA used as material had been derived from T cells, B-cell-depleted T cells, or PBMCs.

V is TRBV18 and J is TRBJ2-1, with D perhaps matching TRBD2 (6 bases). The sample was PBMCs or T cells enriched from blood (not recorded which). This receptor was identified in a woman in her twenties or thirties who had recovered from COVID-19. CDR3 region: CASSPLMAERVYNEQFF. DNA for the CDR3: TGTGCCAGCTCGCCACTTATGGCGGAGCGGGTCTACAATGAGCAGTTCTTC.